Sequencing of this T cell receptor beta chain was carried out in a study of tumor-infiltrating lymphocytes in localized non-small cell lung cancer (dated by TCRdb to the early 2020s). Looking at the study overall: Patients whose samples were collected after neoadjuvant chemotherapy, as well as both smokers and never-smokers and several histologies, were included in the cohort. The paired tumor versus uninvolved lung comparison of immunoSEQ T-cell fraction included under 60 patients. In total, the ICON cohort consisted of 140 or so surgical patients with localized non-small cell lung cancer who had their tumors resected. Each patient provided resected tumor tissue plus uninvolved lung tissue from the same patient, with the uninvolved lung tissue described as non-adjacent to the tumor. TCR sequencing was one of several integrated assays, alongside flow cytometry, multiplex immunofluorescence, RNA-seq, exome sequencing and proteomics, applied to the same patients.

Patient enrollment in ICON started in April 2016, and the final patient was enrolled in 2018. In a subcohort of 76 patients, fresh tumor and matched uninvolved tissue were collected for in-depth immune analyses, with TCR sequencing among those analyses. DNA for TCR sequencing was isolated from bulk tissue, and no cell sorting was done. This clone was seen a single time. This receptor's antigen is unknown. One base away there is no much larger clone; base qualities are not given. The CDR3 runs 13 amino acids, cysteine and phenylalanine included. The kept DNA is CDR3 alone, 39 bases in frame from the first base. Cut back by 4 bases and 6 bases, the V and J ends lie 10 bases apart. Per the germline V gene (reference sequence), MNHEY is the CDR1 and SMNVEV is the CDR2. Points the paper makes about the study in general: Consistent with immunofluorescence CD3 counts, TCRbeta sequencing supported greater T cell infiltration in tumors than in uninvolved lung tissue. TCR-derived T-cell fraction did not differ between the flow cytometry-defined immunotypes IM1 (good prognosis) and IM2 (poor prognosis). Recurrence-free survival showed no association with tumor T-cell fraction from TCR sequencing (p = 0.61). Because assay coverage varied across patients depending on available tissue quantity, TCR sequencing was performed for only a subset of the cohort. Different pieces of the same tissue were used for different assays, so technical variation could not be separated from intratumor heterogeneity.

TCR sequencing with the immunoSEQ assay provided the T-cell fraction in tumor and uninvolved lung tissue. The published analysis was carried out like this. To analyze survival, patients were divided into a high T-cell fraction group (upper tertile) and a low T-cell fraction group (lower two tertiles), and the two groups were compared using a log-rank test. A signed-rank test was used to test differences in T-cell fraction between paired tumor and uninvolved lung samples. TCRdb took this table from immuneACCESS and kept in-frame rearrangements with V and J called. Such tables lack part of the clones; where checked against another copy, unresolved V genes explain under half of the gap, and the rest is unexplained. V and J calls and clone size are those listed in that table; D and trimming were worked out from the DNA. This sample holds 15,000 to 20,000 clones; around two thirds were observed only once. The top ten clones comprise around 6.3% of the sample.

The chain is made from TRBV27 and TRBJ2-1, with a weak D call of TRBD1 (6 bases match). Sequenced input: lung tumor tissue. This clonotype was sampled from a human donor with non-small cell lung cancer. This receptor has the CDR3 CASSYRVSNEQFF. The nucleotides read TGTGCCAGCAGTTACAGGGTCAGCAATGAGCAGTTCTTC.